Described below is a single TCR beta chain sequence and its context. From germline, CDR1 is SGHVS and CDR2 FQNEAQ. The V gene lost 5 bases and the J gene lost 1 base, with 11 bases spanning the gap. The CDR3 sequence is 14 residues long. This specimen belongs to a study of identifying expanded T cells in peripheral blood. Some clones are missing from TCRdb's copy, which holds only in-frame ones; the method was immunoSEQ multiplex PCR. The sample lists around 47,000 clones; 82% were seen once. Sequencing input: blood. The rearrangement uses TRBV7-8 and TRBJ2-5, with a tentative D call TRBD1 (6 bases). The sequence was obtained from a person aged 18 to 70 in good health. The CDR3: CASSLQGVQETQYF. As DNA, the CDR3 is TGTGCCAGCAGCCTACAGGGTGTCCAAGAGACCCAGTACTTC.